Listed below are T cell receptor beta chains from one sample, sequenced in a study of OX40 agonist ivuxolimab in advanced cancers. Produced via immunoSEQ multiplex PCR; TCRdb's table is partial and in-frame only. The sample has 70,000 or so clones, over 80% seen once; the top ten hold less than 0.85%. This material consisted of CD4+ or CD8+ T cells sorted from blood, taken in a trial of the OX40 agonist ivuxolimab. These receptors originate from an adult with an advanced solid tumor such as melanoma, head and neck, liver or kidney cancer. Each CDR3 is given without its conserved first and last residue. D genes are given only for firm matches.

>TRBJ1-2|TRBV19|.
ASSIYQAGGYT
>TRBJ2-4|TRBV11-2|.
ASSWTTLAKNIQY
>TRBJ2-5|TRBV7-9|TRBD2
ASTRGLAEETQY
>TRBJ2-5|TRBV7-9|.
ANSKIAETQY
>TRBJ1-2|TRBV10-3|.
AIRADPNYGYT
>TRBJ1-2|TRBV28|TRBD1
ASSFRSGQGYGYT
>TRBJ2-7|TRBV11-2|.
ASSLVGVEQY
>TRBJ1-1|TRBV7-2|.
ASSLFMNTEAF
>TRBJ1-1|TRBV10-3|TRBD1
AINPGQGVREAF
>TRBJ2-5|TRBV7-3|.
ASSPGPAQETQY
>TRBJ1-4|TRBV7-9|.
ASSFAGTTEKLF
>TRBJ2-3|TRBV11-2|.
ASSLAGEDTQY
>TRBJ1-2|TRBV21-1|.
ASSFSGTGGCGYT
>TRBJ1-5|TRBV30|.
AWRGRTDQPQH
>TRBJ2-7|TRBV18|.
ASSPMNYEQY
>TRBJ2-5|TRBV7-2|TRBD1
ASSLTGFGETQY
>TRBJ2-2|TRBV7-9|TRBD2
ASSSSGRSLLDPGELF
>TRBJ1-1|TRBV7-6|.
ASKERESSTEAF
>TRBJ1-5|TRBV5-8|TRBD1
ASSHLWGQINQPQH
>TRBJ1-5|TRBV18|.
ASSANRGNQPQH
>TRBJ2-5|TRBV7-2|.
ASSLEQGGETQY
>TRBJ2-1|TRBV2|TRBD2
ASSRSGLSYNEQF
>TRBJ2-3|TRBV7-6|.
ASSWTTATDTQY
>TRBJ1-1|TRBV28|TRBD1
ASSSDRVANTEAF
>TRBJ1-1|TRBV7-9|TRBD1
ASSANRGLGTEAF
>TRBJ2-5|TRBV29-1|.
SVPQGGGETQY